One and the same sample provided the 25 T cell receptor beta chains below, sequenced in a study of shared clonotypes between healthy human individuals. The repertoire was sequenced with immunoSEQ multiplex PCR; TCRdb's copy has only in-frame clones and lacks some. This table has 2 million to 2.5 million clones, about 95% appearing once. The naive CD8 population came from CD45RO-negative cells selected for CCR7, without terminally differentiated effector memory CD45RA+ cells. Sequenced material: naive CD8+ T cells sorted from blood. These receptors were taken from a man in his late teens or twenties in good health.

The chain uses TRBV5-6 and TRBJ2-7; D is uncertain. From germline, CDR1 is SGHDT and CDR2 YYEEEE. The CDR3 has 14 amino acids. V gave up 2 bases and J gave up 3 bases, with 12 bases separating them. The CDR3 is CASSFGPSHYEQYF. CDR3 coding DNA: TGTGCCAGCAGCTTCGGCCCGTCTCACTACGAGCAGTACTTC.

The V call is TRBV25-1, the J call TRBJ2-1; D call uncertain. The V and J ends lost 3 bases and 13 bases respectively, with 10 bases between them. The CDR3 has 11 amino acids. Germline CDR1 MGHDK, CDR2 SYGVNS. The CDR3 loop reads CASSDFIGQFF. In DNA, the CDR3 is TGTGCCAGCAGTGATTTTATCGGTCAGTTCTTC. The full variable domain, its missing parts supplied by reference TRBV25-1 and TRBJ2-1, is EADIYQTPRYLVIGTGKKITLECSQTMGHDKMYWYQQDPGMELHLIHYSYGVNSTEKGDLSSESTVSRIRTEHFPLTLESARPSHTSQYLCASSDFIGQFFGPGTRLTVL.

This chain links TRBV21-1 with TRBJ1-5. TRBV21-1 is an annotated pseudogene. The CDR3 has 14 residues. The CDR3 nucleotides read TGTGCCAGCAGCAAAGGTGGTAGCAATCAGCCCCAGCATTTT. Amino acid sequence: CASSKGGSNQPQHF.

J is TRBJ2-7 and V is TRBV6-1; no firm D call. Per germline, CDR1 MNHNS and CDR2 SASEGT. This CDR3 has 14 residues. Trimming took off 3 bases at V and 3 bases at J, with 12 bases between the two ends. The CDR3 loop reads CASSDAGFYYEQYF. The CDR3 bases are TGTGCCAGCAGTGATGCCGGCTTTTACTACGAGCAGTACTTC.

For the CDR3, the DNA is TGCGCCAGCAGCCAAGATGAGGACAGGGTTGCGGGCTCCTACGAGCAGTACTTC. Amino acid sequence: CASSQDEDRVAGSYEQYF. V and J are TRBV4-1 and TRBJ2-7, with 8 bases lining up with TRBD1. The CDR3 is 18 amino acids. J gave up 0 bases and V 0 bases, and 10 bases lay outside the gene matches. Germline CDR1 MGHRA, CDR2 YSYEKL.

A word on this clone: At one end, the junction sequence differs from germline, possibly due to a read error. The same CDR3 is also encoded by other DNA sequences in this sample. The rearrangement uses TRBV7-9 and TRBJ2-1; 7 positions match TRBD2. The CDR3 loop spans 15 amino acids. Germline V gene sequence: CDR1 SEHNR, CDR2 FQNEAQ (reference sequence). CDR3 bases: TGTGCCAGCAGTTTAGCTAGCGGAGTCTACAATGAGCAGTTCTTC. It specifies CASSLASGVYNEQFF.

V is TRBV12-2 and J is TRBJ2-7; TRBD1, the table's D call, was not compared with the DNA. TRBV12-2 is reported as a pseudogene. The CDR3 consists of 16 residues. Written as DNA, the CDR3 is TGTGCAAGTCGCTTAGCCCCGACTAGGGGGCTCTACGAGCAGTACTTC. This sequence encodes CASRLAPTRGLYEQYF.

V is TRBV11-3 and J is TRBJ1-2, with D tentatively TRBD1 (5 bases). Trimming removed 5 bases from V and 8 bases from J, with 18 bases in between. This CDR3 is built from 14 residues. Germline V CDR1 and CDR2: SGHNT, YENEEA. The chain's CDR3 is CASSLGDSRRGYTF. The CDR3 bases are TGTGCCAGCAGCCTAGGGGACTCCCGGAGAGGCTACACCTTC.

The chain has TRBV11-3 and TRBJ1-1; D possibly corresponds to TRBD1 (6 bases). The CDR3 is made up of 13 amino acids. Germline V lookup: CDR1 SGHNT, CDR2 YENEEA. Trimming pared 3 bases from V and 4 bases from J, leaving 9 bases between. This chain's CDR3 is CASSFGGLTEAFF. In nucleotides, the CDR3 is TGTGCCAGCAGCTTCGGGGGCCTCACTGAAGCTTTCTTT.

This sequence joins TRBV5-6 and TRBJ2-2, with TRBD1 matching 8 bases. Trimming cost V 3 bases and J 1 base; bases outside gene matches: 5. This CDR3 is 16 amino acids long. Germline lookup yields CDR1 SGHDT and CDR2 YYEEEE. The CDR3 DNA reads TGTGCCAGCAGCTCACCGGACAGGGAGAACACCGGGGAGCTGTTTTTT. This translates into CASSSPDRENTGELFF.

The J gene is TRBJ1-4, the V gene TRBV13; the D gene is possibly TRBD1 (5 bases). V lost 2 bases, J lost 8 bases, and 12 bases lay in between. The CDR3 contains 14 residues. Looked up from germline, CDR1 is PRHDT and CDR2 is FYEKMQ (reference sequence). CDR3 nucleotide sequence: TGTGCCAGCAGCTTACGTGGAGGGGAGGAAAAACTGTTTTTT. Residues: CASSLRGGEEKLFF.

About this clone: Possible read error: a much larger clone is one base away. The chain employs TRBV11-2 and TRBJ1-1; D unresolved. Deletions cut 3 bases from V and 5 bases from J, with 7 bases between. Germline CDR1 is SGHAT and CDR2 is FQNNGV. CDR3 length: 12 amino acids. CDR3 bases: TGTGCCAGCAGCTTTGGGGAAACTGAAGCTTTCTTT. Amino acids: CASSFGETEAFF.

This clone was counted a few times. V and J are TRBV25-1 and TRBJ2-7, with TRBD2 as a possible D gene (7 bases). This CDR3 has 13 residues. Germline CDR1 MGHDK, CDR2 SYGVNS. V was pared by 3 bases and J by 5 bases, with 11 bases between. The CDR3 loop is CASSEWGGDEQYF. The CDR3 coding sequence is TGTGCCAGCAGTGAGTGGGGGGGCGACGAGCAGTACTTC.

This clone was counted a single time. This chain joins TRBV6-1 and TRBJ2-1; 8 nucleotides agree with TRBD1. The CDR3 is 15 amino acids. J gave up 3 bases and V 6 bases, and 7 bases lay outside the gene matches. CDR1 is MNHNS, CDR2 SASEGT, per germline. CDR3: CASRTGEGIYNEQFF. Here the CDR3 DNA reads TGTGCCAGCAGGACAGGGGAAGGAATCTACAATGAGCAGTTCTTC.

J is TRBJ2-2 and V is TRBV19; D call uncertain. Germline V gene lookup returns CDR1 LNHDA and CDR2 SQIVND (reference sequence). CDR3 length: 15 amino acids. With 2 bases removed from V and 3 bases from J, the gap between germline ends came to 10 bases. Here the CDR3 DNA reads TGTGCCAGTAGTATAACCTCCTACTACACCGGGGAGCTGTTTTTT. Residues: CASSITSYYTGELFF.

This clone has a single count. This sequence joins TRBV2 and TRBJ2-1; 10 bases map to TRBD2. Germline lookup yields CDR1 SNHLY and CDR2 FYNNEI. The CDR3 is made up of 14 amino acids. Losses at the gene ends were 8 bases for V and 8 bases for J; bases not matched to a gene: 9. The CDR3 sequence: CASEEASGSDEQFF. The CDR3 DNA is TGTGCCAGCGAGGAGGCTAGCGGGAGTGATGAGCAGTTCTTC. Using reference TRBV2 and TRBJ2-1 for the parts outside the CDR3, the full variable domain is EPEVTQTPSHQVTQMGQEVILRCVPISNHLYFYWYRQILGQKVEFLVSFYNNEISEKSEIFDDQFSVERPDGSNFTLKIRSTKLEDSAMYFCASEEASGSDEQFFGPGTRLTVL.

The chain couples TRBV5-1 to TRBJ2-2; tentative D call: TRBD1 (5 bases). The CDR3 totals 16 residues. V dropped 0 bases and J dropped 5 bases, with 14 bases sitting between them. From germline, CDR1 is SGHRS and CDR2 YFSETQ. CDR3 nucleotides: TGCGCCAGCAGCTTGGAGGGCAGGGTCGTAACCGGGGAGCTGTTTTTT. This sequence encodes CASSLEGRVVTGELFF. The whole variable domain, remainder taken from reference TRBV5-1 and TRBJ2-2, is KAGVTQTPRYLIKTRGQQVTLSCSPISGHRSVSWYQQTPGQGLQFLFEYFSETQRNKGNFPGRFSGRQFSNSRSEMNVSTLELGDSALYLCASSLEGRVVTGELFFGEGSRLTVL.

The rearrangement uses TRBV28 and TRBJ2-6; D is perhaps TRBD1 (5 bases). Trimming left V 3 bases short and J 4 bases short, with 13 bases between. CDR3 length equals 16 residues. Per the germline V gene, CDR1 is MDHEN and CDR2 is SYDVKM. CDR3 sequence reads: CASSFVRAEGANVLTF. CDR3 coding DNA: TGTGCCAGCAGTTTCGTCAGGGCGGAAGGGGCCAACGTCCTGACTTTC.

The J gene is TRBJ2-5, the V gene TRBV2, with 8 bases fitting TRBD1. This CDR3 contains 15 residues. Germline CDR1 reads SNHLY; CDR2 reads FYNNEI. The V segment lost 0 bases and the J segment 5 bases; nucleotides outside the gene matches: 5. Here the CDR3 reads CASSEAGQGAETQYF. DNA for the CDR3: TGTGCCAGCAGTGAAGCTGGGCAGGGGGCTGAGACCCAGTACTTC.

A few counts support this clone. The genes are TRBV29-1 and TRBJ1-5; D is uncertain. V gave up 0 bases and J gave up 5 bases, with 8 bases separating them. Germline V gene lookup returns CDR1 SQVTM and CDR2 ANQGSEA. There are 13 residues in the CDR3. CDR3 sequence (DNA): TGCAGCGTTGAAGAGGGCAGGCATCAGCCCCAGCATTTT. Its protein product is CSVEEGRHQPQHF.

The rearrangement links TRBV2 to TRBJ2-7, with a weak D call TRBD2 (6 bases). Trimming pared 7 bases from V and 9 bases from J, leaving 16 bases between. The V gene's germline CDR1 is SNHLY and CDR2 FYNNEI. CDR3 size: 12 residues. CDR3 sequence reads: CASTGTDVGQYF. The CDR3 DNA sequence: TGTGCCAGCACGGGGACTGATGTAGGGCAGTACTTC.

In this sample, this clone turned up a few times. The chain is built from TRBV5-6 and TRBJ1-1; D is unresolved. Trimming removed 6 bases at V and 3 bases at J, with 9 bases between. Per germline, CDR1 SGHDT and CDR2 YYEEEE. CDR3 size: 12 residues. The CDR3 DNA reads TGTGCCAGCACGGGGTCTGACACTGAAGCTTTCTTT. Amino acids: CASTGSDTEAFF. The entire variable domain, with the rest obtained from reference TRBV5-6 and TRBJ1-1, is as follows: DAGVTQSPTHLIKTRGQQVTLRCSPKSGHDTVSWYQQALGQGPQFIFQYYEEEERQRGNFPDRFSGHQFPNYSSELNVNALLLGDSALYLCASTGSDTEAFFGQGTRLTVV.

The gene calls are TRBV4-1 and TRBJ2-7; possibly TRBD2 for D (7 bases). Germline CDR1 and CDR2: MGHRA and YSYEKL. The germline V and J ends were trimmed by 2 bases and 5 bases, with 25 bases remaining between them. CDR3 length: 18 amino acids. The CDR3 DNA follows: TGCGCCAGCAGCCAAAAGGGGGGGGCCGGGGCGGTAATGCACGAGCAGTACTTC. It is translated as CASSQKGGAGAVMHEQYF.

V gene TRBV7-7 combines with J gene TRBJ2-2; weak D call: TRBD1 (6 bases). The CDR3 runs 11 residues. Germline CDR1 and CDR2: SSHAT and FNYEAQ (reference sequence). CDR3 nucleotides: TGTGCTACCAGGGGTACCGGGGAGCTGTTTTTT. Encoded protein: CATRGTGELFF.

This clone was recorded once. V is TRBV7-8 and J is TRBJ2-2, with 8 bases fitting TRBD2. CDR3 length equals 16 residues. Germline CDR1 reads SGHVS; CDR2 reads FQNEAQ. Unmatched junction bases numbered 7, after V lost 1 base and J lost 6 bases. The CDR3 region has the DNA TGTGCCAGCAGCTTAGGATCCGGGGGGGCCTCCGGGGAGCTGTTTTTT. As protein: CASSLGSGGASGELFF.